These 23 T cell receptor delta chains originate from one sample sequenced in a study of γδ T cells in repeated Plasmodium falciparum infection. TCRdb ran CATT on the multiplex PCR reads. This sample carries approximately 53,000 delta-chain clones, 1.5% to 2% of them seen once, and the ten largest clones take 15%. Bulk repertoires came from Vgamma9/Vdelta2+ or Vdelta2-negative gammadelta T cells flow-sorted from PBMC. Sequenced sample: gamma-delta T cells from blood. These receptor sequences come from a pool of human donors (malaria-infected and uninfected, not separated).

This clone was seen ten or more times. The TCRdb protein, from a much larger clone, departs from this DNA's translation at residue 11, likely by read error; the protein shown derives from the DNA. As DNA, the CDR3 is TGTGCACTTGAGATTCCTTGGGGATCTGGTAGACTCATCTTT. The encoded protein is CALEIPWGSGRLIF. The chain couples TRDV1 to TRDJ1, with D perhaps matching TRDD3 (6 bases). Germline lookup yields CDR1 TSWWSYY and CDR2 QGS. The CDR3 extends over 14 amino acids.

The sample holds many counts of this clone. A far more abundant clone sits one base away, making this likely a read error. This specimen includes other DNA sequences encoding the same CDR3. The V gene is TRDV1, the J gene TRDJ1, with a weak D call TRDD3 (5 bases). This CDR3 region has 17 residues. CDR1 and CDR2 from the germline V gene are TSWWSYY and QGS. The CDR3, as DNA: TGTGCTCTTGGGGAGACATACTTGGGGACGGCCACCGATAAGCTCATCTTT. This translates into CALGETYLGTATDKLIF.

This clone turned up a few times. The protein held in TCRdb is that of a much larger clone and does not match this DNA's translation at residue 3, likely because of a read error; the protein shown is translated from the DNA. Other nucleotide sequences from this sample produce the same CDR3. The chain couples TRDV1 to TRDJ1; tentative D call: TRDD3 (10 bases). V shed 10 bases and J shed 0 bases, with 48 bases lying between them. Germline-derived CDR1 and CDR2 are TSWWSYY and QGS. This CDR3 region has 25 residues. Here the CDR3 reads CAPLPKPTFLPLLIVLGDYTDKLIF. Written as DNA, the CDR3 is TGTGCTCCCTTACCCAAGCCGACCTTCCTACCTCTTTTAATTGTACTGGGGGATTACACCGATAAACTCATCTTT.

Comments on this clone: The protein given by TCRdb reflects a much larger clone and differs at residue 6 from this DNA's translation, likely from a read error; the protein shown is the DNA's translation. The chain recombines TRDV1 with TRDJ1, with D unresolved. TCRdb does not report a J gene; here it was assigned by matching the DNA to germline references. Trimming removed 2 bases at V and 6 bases at J, with 19 bases between. The germline V gene has CDR1 TSWWSYY and CDR2 QGS. This CDR3 comprises 16 residues. The DNA of the CDR3 is TGTGCTCTTGGGGAAAGTTTCGGGCTGAGATTCAATAAACTCATCTTT. This encodes CALGESFGLRFNKLIF.

As for this clone: The TCRdb protein comes from a much larger clone and disagrees with this DNA's translation at residue 8, likely due to a read error; the protein given here is derived from the DNA. The rearrangement uses TRDV2 and TRDJ1; tentative D call: TRDD3 (5 bases). The CDR3 consists of 16 residues. The V end lost 1 base, the J end lost 0 bases, and 14 bases lay between the germline ends. In germline, CDR1 is GEAIGNYY, CDR2 EKD. This CDR3 is CACDTGYGGHTDKLIF. CDR3 bases: TGTGCCTGTGACACGGGGTACGGGGGCCACACCGATAAACTCATCTTT.

The table lists this clone with many counts. TCRdb pairs this DNA with a much larger clone's protein that differs at residue 18, likely a read error; the protein shown was translated from the DNA. This sequence joins TRDV1 and TRDJ1, with 8 positions matching TRDD3. This CDR3 is 21 amino acids long. Per the germline V gene, CDR1 is TSWWSYY and CDR2 is QGS. This CDR3 reads CALGAYLPSYDLWGNTDRLIF. As DNA, the CDR3 is TGTGCTCTTGGGGCGTACCTCCCGTCCTACGACCTCTGGGGGAACACCGATAGACTCATCTTT.

This clone was seen repeatedly, ten times or more. This DNA's translation and the protein TCRdb lists, from a much larger clone, do not match at residue 12, likely due to a read error; the protein shown is translated from the DNA. The V call is TRDV2, the J call TRDJ3, with 7 bases fitting TRDD3. The CDR3 length is 17 residues. Germline V CDR1 and CDR2: GEAIGNYY, EKD. This CDR3 is CACDTWGSSWDIRQMFF. The CDR3 nucleotides read TGTGCCTGTGACACCTGGGGGAGCTCCTGGGACATCCGACAGATGTTTTTC.

The sample holds a few counts of this clone. The protein held in TCRdb is that of a much larger clone and does not match this DNA's translation at residue 20, likely because of a read error; the protein shown is translated from the DNA. The sample has other DNA sequences that encode this CDR3 too. The chain combines TRDV1 with TRDJ3; D possibly uses TRDD2 or TRDD3 (5 bases each). No J segment appears in TCRdb, so it was assigned here by matching the sequence to germline. CDR1 and CDR2 (germline): TSWWSYY, QGS. There are 27 residues in the CDR3. This CDR3 reads CALGVLTTYRAWRIDGITSRDTRQMFF. CDR3 nucleotides: TGTGCTCTTGGGGTCCTCACTACCTACCGTGCGTGGCGGATAGACGGAATAACCTCCAGGGACACCCGACAGATGTTTTTC.

This clone showed up just a few times. The likely explanation is a read error, given a far larger clone one base away. Other nucleotide sequences in the sample specify the same CDR3. The gene calls are TRDV1 and TRDJ1; 13 bases are a match to TRDD3. Because TCRdb records no J gene, it was assigned here through a match of the DNA to germline. The trim removed 0 bases at V and 0 bases at J, leaving 34 bases unmatched. Germline V CDR1 and CDR2: TSWWSYY, QGS. The CDR3 is made up of 28 amino acids. This CDR3 is CALGELSHGFLREPYWGIRRAYTDKLIF. CDR3 sequence (DNA): TGTGCTCTTGGGGAACTTAGTCATGGGTTCCTAAGGGAGCCATACTGGGGGATACGTAGGGCGTACACCGATAAACTCATCTTT.

This clone was seen ten or more times. The TCRdb record carries a much larger clone's protein, which differs from this DNA's translation at residue 10; a read error is the likely cause, and the protein listed here is the DNA translation. This chain uses TRDV2 with TRDJ1; the match to TRDD3 covers 9 bases. CDR1 is GEAIGNYY, CDR2 EKD, per germline. The CDR3 is made up of 18 amino acids. V shed 2 bases and J 0 bases; nucleotides not matched to a gene: 12. CDR3 in DNA: TGTGCCTGTGACATTGGTACTGGGGGACCCGAGTACACCGATAAACTCATCTTT. Its protein is CACDIGTGGPEYTDKLIF.

This clone was counted at least ten times. The TCRdb protein comes from a much larger clone and disagrees with this DNA's translation at residue 15, likely due to a read error; the protein given here is derived from the DNA. This sequence joins TRDV1 and TRDJ1; D ambiguous. TCRdb records no J gene; here it was assigned by comparing the DNA to germline. V lost 0 bases, J lost 0 bases, and 32 bases lay in between. The CDR3 covers 23 residues. Germline loops: CDR1 TSWWSYY, CDR2 QGS. CDR3 in DNA: TGTGCTCTTGGGGAACTAGCATCCACTTACCGGCTTTACGTCCGGACGTACACCGATAAACTCATCTTT. Its translation: CALGELASTYRLYVRTYTDKLIF.

This clone was seen a handful of times. A read error likely explains this, since a far larger clone differs by one base. Within the sample, other DNA sequences also encode this same CDR3. This chain joins TRDV1 and TRDJ1; the match to TRDD3 covers 10 bases. No J gene is reported in TCRdb; it was inferred here by comparing the DNA with germline. The trim removed 2 bases at V and 0 bases at J, leaving 18 bases unmatched. Germline CDR1 is TSWWSYY and CDR2 is QGS. CDR3 length: 21 residues. The CDR3 DNA sequence: TGTGCTCTTGGGGAATCCCTTCCTTACTGGGGGATCCCTCCTAACACCGATAAACTCATCTTT. This sequence encodes CALGESLPYWGIPPNTDKLIF.

To note about this clone: TCRdb records a much larger clone's protein for this DNA, with a difference at residue 18 that likely arises from a read error; the protein given is the translation of the DNA. The V and J genes are TRDV1 and TRDJ1, with TRDD3 matching over 8 bases. Because TCRdb records no J gene, it was assigned here through a match of the DNA to germline. Losses at the gene ends were 5 bases for V and 9 bases for J; bases not matched to a gene: 32. The CDR3 has 21 amino acids. Germline CDR1 TSWWSYY, CDR2 QGS. DNA of the CDR3: TGTGCTCTTGGGAACCTTAGGAACCCCTCTCCTGGGGGACACACTGGGGATGAACTCATCTTT. The encoded protein is CALGNLRNPSPGGHTGDELIF.

This clone has at least ten counts. A far larger clone is a single base away, which makes a read error likely. Other DNA sequences in this specimen translate into the identical CDR3. The chain recombines TRDV1 with TRDJ1; 8 bases agree with TRDD3. The CDR3 sequence is 24 residues long. In germline, CDR1 is TSWWSYY, CDR2 QGS. The CDR3 DNA is TGTGCTCTTGGGGAACTTAGAGTCTTCACCTGGGCAGGATGGGGATACAGGCTCACCGATAAACTCATCTTC. As protein: CALGELRVFTWAGWGYRLTDKLIF.

A word on this clone: This probably arose from a read error, given a far larger clone one base away. The same CDR3 also results from other DNA sequences found in this sample. The chain has TRDV1 and TRDJ1; 7 bases match TRDD2. The CDR3 runs to 21 residues. In germline, CDR1 is TSWWSYY, CDR2 QGS. The CDR3 coding sequence is TGTGCCCTTGGGGCCCCCTTCCTGACCGGGTCTGAGAGACGTTGCACCGATAAACTCATCTTT. This codes for CALGAPFLTGSERRCTDKLIF.

The sample holds many counts of this clone. TCRdb attributes to this sequence the protein of a much larger clone, which differs from the DNA translation at residue 4; a read error is likely, and the protein displayed is translated from the DNA. The chain uses TRDV1 and TRDJ1; TRDD2 agrees at 9 bases. This CDR3 has 22 residues. Germline V gene data show CDR1 as TSWWSYY and CDR2 as QGS. CDR3 DNA sequence: TGTGCTCTTAGGGAACTGCATACCACCCGCCTTCCTACTTTCAGTTTTACCGATAAACTCATCTTT. This sequence encodes CALRELHTTRLPTFSFTDKLIF.

Of note for this clone: The protein TCRdb gives is from a much larger clone and does not agree with this DNA's translation at residue 5, likely a read error; the protein shown here comes from the DNA. This sequence joins TRDV1 and TRDJ1; D possibly corresponds to TRDD2 (6 bases). This CDR3 region has 17 residues. The V and J ends lost 3 bases and 7 bases respectively, with 24 bases between them. Per germline, CDR1 TSWWSYY and CDR2 QGS. The DNA for the CDR3 is TGTGCTCTTGGGGATCCCTTATCTTCCTGGGCAGGACGTAAACTCATCTTT. It codes for CALGDPLSSWAGRKLIF.

This clone was observed a few times. The protein that TCRdb holds for this DNA derives from a much larger clone and differs from the translated DNA at residue 13, which likely indicates a read error; the protein shown here is translated from the DNA. The chain links TRDV1 to TRDJ1; tentative D call: TRDD3 (6 bases). The V gene's germline CDR1 is TSWWSYY and CDR2 QGS. Trimming removed 1 base from V and 5 bases from J, with 29 bases in between. The CDR3 contains 20 residues. In DNA, the CDR3 is TGTGCTCTTGGGGAACCCTACCCAAACCTCTACTGGGAGATACGAGATAAACTCATCTTT. Translated, it gives CALGEPYPNLYWEIRDKLIF.

This clone was seen ten or more times. TCRdb's listed protein matches a much larger clone and diverges from this DNA's translation at residue 3, likely through a read error; the protein shown comes from the DNA. In nucleotides, the CDR3 is TGTGCCTATGACGATCTGGGGGAGTTCTACACCGATAAACTCATCTTT. It specifies CAYDDLGEFYTDKLIF. V and J are TRDV2 and TRDJ1; the match to TRDD3 covers 8 bases. Because TCRdb records no J gene, it was assigned here through a match of the DNA to germline. CDR3 length: 16 residues. Looked up from germline, CDR1 is GEAIGNYY and CDR2 is EKD.

This clone has a count of ten or more. For the CDR3, the DNA is TGTGCTCTTGGGGAATGGTCCCAATACTGGGGGCCCCTTGACCCCGATAAACTCATCTTT. Translation gives CALGEWSQYWGPLDPDKLIF. The genes are TRDV1 and TRDJ1; TRDD3 aligns across 8 bases. The CDR3 has 20 amino acids. The V segment lost 2 bases and the J segment 3 bases; nucleotides outside the gene matches: 20. Germline lookup yields CDR1 TSWWSYY and CDR2 QGS.

This clone was detected ten times or more. The translation of this DNA and the TCRdb protein of a much larger clone differ at residue 13, probably owing to a read error; the protein shown here is translated from the DNA. V and J are TRDV2 and TRDJ1; 7 nucleotides match TRDD3. Germline CDR1 and CDR2: GEAIGNYY and EKD. CDR3 length: 16 residues. DNA for the CDR3: TGTGCCTGTGACACGGGGTACTGGGGCCACACCGATAACCTCATCTTT. This translates into CACDTGYWGHTDNLIF.

Points on this clone: This DNA translates differently at residue 14 from the TCRdb protein, which is that of a much larger clone; a read error is likely, and the protein shown is the DNA's own translation. The rearrangement joins TRDV1 to TRDJ1, with a weak D call TRDD2 (5 bases). The germline CDR1 and CDR2 sequences are TSWWSYY and QGS. CDR3 length: 21 residues. Trimming pared 6 bases from V and 0 bases from J, leaving 32 bases between. CDR3: CALGPRRSRVDPTLYTDKLIF. CDR3 DNA sequence: TGTGCTCTTGGTCCTAGGAGGTCCCGGGTCGACCCGACCTTGTACACCGATAAACTCATCTTT.

Note on this clone: For this DNA, TCRdb reports the protein of a much larger clone, which diverges at residue 5, most likely from a read error; the protein presented here is translated directly from the DNA. The chain recombines TRDV1 with TRDJ1, with 11 bases matching TRDD3. TCRdb lists no J gene, so it was determined here by aligning the DNA to germline. The CDR3 sequence is 21 residues long. CDR1 and CDR2 from the germline V gene are TSWWSYY and QGS. V was clipped by 4 bases and J by 2 bases; unmatched bases: 21. This CDR3 reads CALGGRTIDGGYGSYTDKLIF. The CDR3 coding sequence is TGTGCTCTTGGGGGACGGACCATCGATGGGGGATACGGTTCTTATACCGATAAACTCATCTTT.